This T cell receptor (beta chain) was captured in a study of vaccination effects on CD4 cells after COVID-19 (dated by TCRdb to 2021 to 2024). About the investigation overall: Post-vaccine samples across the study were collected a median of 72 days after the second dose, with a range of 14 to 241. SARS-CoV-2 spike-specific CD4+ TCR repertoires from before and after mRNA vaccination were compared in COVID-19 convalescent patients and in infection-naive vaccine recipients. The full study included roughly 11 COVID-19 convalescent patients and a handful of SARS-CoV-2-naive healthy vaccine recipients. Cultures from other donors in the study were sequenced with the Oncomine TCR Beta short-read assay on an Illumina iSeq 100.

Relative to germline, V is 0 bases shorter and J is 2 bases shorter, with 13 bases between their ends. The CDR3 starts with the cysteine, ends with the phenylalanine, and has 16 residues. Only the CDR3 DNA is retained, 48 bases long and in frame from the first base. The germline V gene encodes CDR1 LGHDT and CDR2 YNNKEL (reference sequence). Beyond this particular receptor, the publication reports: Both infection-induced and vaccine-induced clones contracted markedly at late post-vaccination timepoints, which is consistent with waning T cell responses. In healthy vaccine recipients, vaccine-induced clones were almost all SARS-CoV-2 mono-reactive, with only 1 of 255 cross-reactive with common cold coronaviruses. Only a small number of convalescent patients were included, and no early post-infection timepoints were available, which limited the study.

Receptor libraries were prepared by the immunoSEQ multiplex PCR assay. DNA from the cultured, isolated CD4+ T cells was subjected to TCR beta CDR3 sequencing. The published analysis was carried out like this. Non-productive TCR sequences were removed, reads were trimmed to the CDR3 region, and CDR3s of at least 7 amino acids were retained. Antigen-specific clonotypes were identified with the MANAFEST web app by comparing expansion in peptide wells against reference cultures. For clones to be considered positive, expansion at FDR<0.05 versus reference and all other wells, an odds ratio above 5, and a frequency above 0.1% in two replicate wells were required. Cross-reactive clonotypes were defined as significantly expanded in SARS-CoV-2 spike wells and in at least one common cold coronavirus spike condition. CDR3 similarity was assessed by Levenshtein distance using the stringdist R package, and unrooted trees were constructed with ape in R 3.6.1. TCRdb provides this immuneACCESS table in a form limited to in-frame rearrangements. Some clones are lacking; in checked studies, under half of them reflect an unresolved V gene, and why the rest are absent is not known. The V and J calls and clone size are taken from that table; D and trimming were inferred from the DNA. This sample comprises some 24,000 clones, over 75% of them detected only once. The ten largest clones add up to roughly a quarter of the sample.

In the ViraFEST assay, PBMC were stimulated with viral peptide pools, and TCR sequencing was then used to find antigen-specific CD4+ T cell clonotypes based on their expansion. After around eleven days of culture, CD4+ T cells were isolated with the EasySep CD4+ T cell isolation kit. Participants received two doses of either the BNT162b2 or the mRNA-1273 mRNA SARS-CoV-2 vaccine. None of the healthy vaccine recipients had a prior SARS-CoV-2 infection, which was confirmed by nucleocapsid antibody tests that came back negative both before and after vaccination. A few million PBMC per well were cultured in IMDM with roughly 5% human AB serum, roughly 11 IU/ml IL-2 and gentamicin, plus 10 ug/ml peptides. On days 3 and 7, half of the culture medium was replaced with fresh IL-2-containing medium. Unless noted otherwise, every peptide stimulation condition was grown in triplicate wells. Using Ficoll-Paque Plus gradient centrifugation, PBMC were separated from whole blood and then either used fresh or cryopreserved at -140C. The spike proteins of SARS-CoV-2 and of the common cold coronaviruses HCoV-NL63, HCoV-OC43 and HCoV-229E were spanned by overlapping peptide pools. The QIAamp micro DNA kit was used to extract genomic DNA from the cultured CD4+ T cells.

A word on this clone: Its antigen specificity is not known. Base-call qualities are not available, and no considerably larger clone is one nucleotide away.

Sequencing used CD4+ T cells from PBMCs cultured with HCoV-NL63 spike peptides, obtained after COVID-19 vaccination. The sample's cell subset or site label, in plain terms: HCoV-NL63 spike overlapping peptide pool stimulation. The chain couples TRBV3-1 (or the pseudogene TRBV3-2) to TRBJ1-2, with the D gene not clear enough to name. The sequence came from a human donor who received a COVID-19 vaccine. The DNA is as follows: TGTGCCAGCAGCCAAGATGTCGCTACCCCCAACTATGGCTACACCTTC. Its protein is CASSQDVATPNYGYTF.